The entry below gives a single T cell receptor beta chain sequence along with its context. Its antigen is undetermined. Whereas donors were nominally healthy upon sampling, unrecorded immune exposures were probable. With 60 Vbeta and 13 Jbeta primers, the PCR was carried out. Here immunoSEQ multiplex PCR was the method, and the copy in TCRdb shows in-frame clones only, minus some. Of around 200,000 clones in the sample, about four fifths are singletons; the top ten hold 10%. This CDR3 spans 15 amino acids. The V gene's germline CDR1 is SGDLS and CDR2 YYNGEE. Deletions cut 0 bases from V and 7 bases from J, with 14 bases between. This sample is part of a study of cytomegalovirus exposure and HLA in healthy donors. Overall study results and limits: As a later analysis revealed, most CMV-associated TCR beta chains appeared HLA-restricted. Previous analysis showed most TCR beta V segments were productive about 87% or about 30% of the time. A later analysis linked a missense variant in DCLRE1C to the trimming of TCR beta V and J genes.

The rearrangement joins TRBV9 to TRBJ2-1; D might be TRBD2 (5 bases). The receptor's source is a woman between 45 and 60 years old in good health and CMV-seropositive. Sequencing was done on a sample of PBMCs. CDR3 in amino acids: CASSVVGNTGNEQFF. CDR3 bases: TGTGCCAGCAGCGTAGTGGGGAACACGGGGAATGAGCAGTTCTTC.